The 8 T cell receptor beta chains below come from one sample, sequenced in a study of glioma-infiltrating T cells after dendritic cell vaccination. Time point specified: after dendritic cell vaccination, including at tumor progression/relapse. Data came from immunoSEQ multiplex PCR; TCRdb stores just in-frame clones and leaves some out. The table includes about 87,000 clones, 83% detected once. The sequencing used blood, collected after dendritic cell vaccination. Source of these receptors: a human donor with glioblastoma.

The CDR3 nucleotides are TGTGCCAGCAGCCCTGGACTAGCGGGGGCCCATGGGACGTTGGAGACCCAGTACTTC. Translating it yields CASSPGLAGAHGTLETQYF. The J gene is TRBJ2-5, the V gene TRBV11-3; TRBD2 aligns across 13 bases. The CDR3 runs 19 residues. The V gene's germline CDR1 is SGHNT and CDR2 YENEEA. J gave up 5 bases and V 5 bases, and 17 bases lay outside the gene matches. The full variable domain, rest sourced from reference TRBV11-3 and TRBJ2-5, is EAGVVQSPRYKIIEKKQPVAFWCNPISGHNTLYWYLQNLGQGPELLIRYENEEAVDDSQLPKDRFSAERLKGVDSTLKIQPAELGDSAVYLCASSPGLAGAHGTLETQYFGPGTRLLVL.

V gene TRBV9 combines with J gene TRBJ1-6; the match to TRBD1 covers 9 bases. The CDR3 extends over 15 amino acids. V shed 0 bases and J 6 bases; nucleotides not matched to a gene: 1. The germline V gene has CDR1 SGDLS and CDR2 YYNGEE. The CDR3 region is CASSVEGQGNSPLHF. DNA for the CDR3: TGTGCCAGCAGCGTAGAGGGACAGGGTAATTCACCCCTCCACTTT.

This chain connects TRBV12-2 to TRBJ2-5; the DNA was not compared with TRBD2, the D call given in the table. TRBV12-2 is classified as a pseudogene. CDR3 size: 16 residues. The CDR3 loop reads CASRSPPGGPRETQYF. For the CDR3, the DNA is TGTGCAAGTCGCTCCCCTCCGGGGGGGCCCCGGGAGACCCAGTACTTC.

This sequence joins TRBV27 and TRBJ2-3, with 7 bases fitting TRBD2. The CDR3 extends over 15 amino acids. The junction had 14 bases not matched to a gene; V was cut back by 8 bases and J by 6 bases. CDR1 and CDR2 from the germline V gene are MNHEY and SMNVEV (reference sequence). This CDR3 reads CASGTGTTHWDTQYF. The CDR3 nucleotides are TGTGCCAGCGGAACCGGGACTACGCATTGGGATACGCAGTATTTT.

The chain uses TRBV15 and TRBJ1-1, with D hard to call. V was trimmed by 5 bases and J by 4 bases, leaving 11 bases between them. The germline CDR1 and CDR2 sequences are LNHNV and YYDKDF (reference sequence). This CDR3 comprises 13 residues. CDR3 loop: CATSGSGVTEAFF. The CDR3 bases are TGTGCCACCAGCGGGAGTGGAGTCACTGAAGCTTTCTTT. Full variable domain (missing parts from reference TRBV15 and TRBJ1-1): DAMVIQNPRYQVTQFGKPVTLSCSQTLNHNVMYWYQQKSSQAPKLLFHYYDKDFNNEADTPDNFQSRRPNTSFCFLDIRSPGLGDTAMYLCATSGSGVTEAFFGQGTRLTVV.

The genes are TRBV6-1 and TRBJ2-7; perhaps TRBD1 as D (6 bases). The CDR3 has 14 residues. CDR1 and CDR2 from the germline V gene are MNHNS and SASEGT. The ends were cut back, 7 bases at V and 5 bases at J, with 18 bases in the middle. Here the CDR3 DNA reads TGTGCCAGCATGTCACCCCGGGACACGAACGAGCAGTACTTC. Translation: CASMSPRDTNEQYF.

The chain is built from TRBV7-7 and TRBJ2-5; 11 nucleotides align to TRBD2. Germline CDR1 is SSHAT and CDR2 is FNYEAQ (reference sequence). V was clipped by 3 bases and J by 5 bases; unmatched bases: 5. The CDR3 sequence is 15 residues long. The CDR3 DNA reads TGTGCCAGCAGCTTTAGCGGGGGGGCCGTGGAGACCCAGTACTTC. Amino acid sequence: CASSFSGGAVETQYF. The full variable domain, rest sourced from reference TRBV7-7 and TRBJ2-5, is GAGVSQSPRYKVTKRGQDVTLRCDPISSHATLYWYQQALGQGPEFLTYFNYEAQPDKSGLPSDRFSAERPEGSISTLTIQRTEQRDSAMYRCASSFSGGAVETQYFGPGTRLLVL.

The V gene is TRBV6-1, the J gene TRBJ2-7; TRBD1 agrees at 10 bases. Germline V gene lookup returns CDR1 MNHNS and CDR2 SASEGT. The CDR3 is made up of 15 amino acids. With 3 bases clipped from V and 0 bases from J, the junction kept 2 bases outside the gene matches. CDR3 sequence (DNA): TGTGCCAGCAGTGACAGGACAGGGGGCTCCTACGAGCAGTACTTC. Translating gives CASSDRTGGSYEQYF.